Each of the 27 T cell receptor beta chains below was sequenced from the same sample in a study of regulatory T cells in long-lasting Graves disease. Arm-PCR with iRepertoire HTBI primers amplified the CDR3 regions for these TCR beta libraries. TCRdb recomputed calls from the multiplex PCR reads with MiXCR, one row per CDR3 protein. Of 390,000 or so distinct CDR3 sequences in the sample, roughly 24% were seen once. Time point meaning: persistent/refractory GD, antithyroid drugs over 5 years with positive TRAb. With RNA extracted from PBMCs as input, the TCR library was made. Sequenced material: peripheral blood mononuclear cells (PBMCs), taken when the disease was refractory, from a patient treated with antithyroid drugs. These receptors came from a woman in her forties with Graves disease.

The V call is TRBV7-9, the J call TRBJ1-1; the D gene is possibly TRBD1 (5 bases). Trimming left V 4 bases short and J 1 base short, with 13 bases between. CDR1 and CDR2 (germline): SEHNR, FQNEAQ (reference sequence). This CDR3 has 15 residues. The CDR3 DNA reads TGTGCCAGCAGCTCCTCTGGAGGGACGAACACTGAAGCTTTCTTT. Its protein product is CASSSSGGTNTEAFF.

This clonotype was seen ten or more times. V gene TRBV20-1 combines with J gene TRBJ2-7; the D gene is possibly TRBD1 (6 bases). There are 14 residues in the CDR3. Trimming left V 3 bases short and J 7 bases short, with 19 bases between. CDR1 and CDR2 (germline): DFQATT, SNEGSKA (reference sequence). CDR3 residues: CSARGTSNREEQYF. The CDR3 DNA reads TGCAGTGCTAGGGGGACATCGAATCGGGAAGAGCAGTACTTC.

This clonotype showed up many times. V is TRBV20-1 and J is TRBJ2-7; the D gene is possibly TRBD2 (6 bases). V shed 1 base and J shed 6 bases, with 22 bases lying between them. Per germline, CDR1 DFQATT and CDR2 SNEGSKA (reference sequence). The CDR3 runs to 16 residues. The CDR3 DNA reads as TGCAGTGCTAGAGGGGTGGTGGAGCGGGCCATGGGCGAGCAGTACTTC. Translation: CSARGVVERAMGEQYF.

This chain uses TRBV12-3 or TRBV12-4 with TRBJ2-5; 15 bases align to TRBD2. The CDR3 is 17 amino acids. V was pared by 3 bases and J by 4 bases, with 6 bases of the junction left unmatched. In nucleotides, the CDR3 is TGTGCCAGCAGTTTTTCTGGACTAGCGGGGGGGATAGAGACCCAGTACTTC. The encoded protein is CASSFSGLAGGIETQYF.

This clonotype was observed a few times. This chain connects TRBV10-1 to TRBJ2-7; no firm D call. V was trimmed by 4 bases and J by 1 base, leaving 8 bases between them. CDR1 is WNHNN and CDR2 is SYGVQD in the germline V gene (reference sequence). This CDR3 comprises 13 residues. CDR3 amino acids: CASSAGSSYEQYF. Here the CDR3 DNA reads TGCGCCAGCAGTGCGGGCAGTTCCTACGAGCAGTACTTC.

The CDR3 sequence is CASSFRRDPRDTQYF. DNA of the CDR3: TGTGCCAGCAGCTTCCGCCGGGACCCGAGAGATACGCAGTATTTT. The rearrangement uses TRBV7-8 and TRBJ2-3; the D gene could be TRBD1 or TRBD2 (5 bases each). Germline values: CDR1 SGHVS, CDR2 FQNEAQ. Trimming stripped 3 bases from V and 5 bases from J, with 15 bases between. This CDR3 comprises 15 residues.

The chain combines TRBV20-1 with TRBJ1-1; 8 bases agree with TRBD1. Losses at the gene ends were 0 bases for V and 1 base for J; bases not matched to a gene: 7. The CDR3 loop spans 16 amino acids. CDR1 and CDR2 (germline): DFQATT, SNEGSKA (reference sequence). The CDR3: CSARDIFGQGNTEAFF. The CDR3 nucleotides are TGCAGTGCTAGAGATATTTTCGGACAGGGGAACACTGAAGCTTTCTTT.

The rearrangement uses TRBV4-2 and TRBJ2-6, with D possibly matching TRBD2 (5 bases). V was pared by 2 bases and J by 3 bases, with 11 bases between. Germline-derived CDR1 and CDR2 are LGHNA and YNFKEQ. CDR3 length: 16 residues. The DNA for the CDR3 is TGTGCCAGCAGCCAATGGGCGGGTGGTGGGGCCAACGTCCTGACTTTC. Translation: CASSQWAGGGANVLTF.

The CDR3 here is CASSSNTLQGYNSPLHF. As DNA, the CDR3 is TGTGCCAGCAGTTCAAATACTCTACAGGGCTATAATTCACCCCTCCACTTT. J is TRBJ1-6 and V is TRBV6-5, with D maybe TRBD1 (6 bases). Trimming left V 4 bases short and J 3 bases short, with 16 bases between. This CDR3 spans 17 amino acids. The germline V gene has CDR1 MNHEY and CDR2 SVGAGI.

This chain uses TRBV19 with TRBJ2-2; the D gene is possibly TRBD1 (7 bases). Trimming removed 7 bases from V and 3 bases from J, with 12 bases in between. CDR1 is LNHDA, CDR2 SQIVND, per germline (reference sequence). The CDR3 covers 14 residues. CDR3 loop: CASNDRDYTGELFF. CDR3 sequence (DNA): TGTGCCAGTAACGACAGGGACTACACCGGGGAGCTGTTTTTT.

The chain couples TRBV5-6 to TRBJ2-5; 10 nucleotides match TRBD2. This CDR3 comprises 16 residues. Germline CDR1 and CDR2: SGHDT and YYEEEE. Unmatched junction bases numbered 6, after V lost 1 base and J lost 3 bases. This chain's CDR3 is CASSLRFGTSEETQYF. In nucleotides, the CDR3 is TGTGCCAGCAGCTTGCGGTTTGGGACTAGCGAAGAGACCCAGTACTTC.

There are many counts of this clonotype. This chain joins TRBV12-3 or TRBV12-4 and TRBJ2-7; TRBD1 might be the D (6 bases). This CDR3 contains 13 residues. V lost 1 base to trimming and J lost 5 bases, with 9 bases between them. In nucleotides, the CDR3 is TGTGCCAGCAGTTTAGGGGACAACCACGAGCAGTACTTC. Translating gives CASSLGDNHEQYF.

The CDR3 nucleotides read TGCAGCGTTGGGGAGGGATGGGAAAAACTGTTTTTT. Translated, it gives CSVGEGWEKLFF. This chain uses TRBV29-1 with TRBJ1-4, with no clear D. The V end lost 4 bases, the J end lost 8 bases, and 11 bases lay between the germline ends. CDR3 size: 12 residues. Germline CDR1 is SQVTM and CDR2 is ANQGSEA.

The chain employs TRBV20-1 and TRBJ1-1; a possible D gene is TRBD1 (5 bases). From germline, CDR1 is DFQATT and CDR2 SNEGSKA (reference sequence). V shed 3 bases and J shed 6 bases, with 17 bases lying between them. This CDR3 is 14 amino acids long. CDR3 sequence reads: CSASQGHAGAEAFF. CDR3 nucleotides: TGCAGTGCTAGCCAAGGACACGCCGGGGCTGAAGCTTTCTTT.

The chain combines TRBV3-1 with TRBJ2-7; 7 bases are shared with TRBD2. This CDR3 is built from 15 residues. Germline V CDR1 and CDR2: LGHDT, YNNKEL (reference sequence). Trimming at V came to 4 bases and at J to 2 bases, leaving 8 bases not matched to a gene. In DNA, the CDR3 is TGTGCCAGCAGCCGAGCGGGACTCGGAGCCTACGAGCAGTACTTC. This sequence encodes CASSRAGLGAYEQYF.

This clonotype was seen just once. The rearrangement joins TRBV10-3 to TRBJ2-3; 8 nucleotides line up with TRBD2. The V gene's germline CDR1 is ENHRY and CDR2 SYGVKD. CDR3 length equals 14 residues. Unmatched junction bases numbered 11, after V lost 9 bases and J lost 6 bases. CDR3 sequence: CAMTSDSPGDTQYF. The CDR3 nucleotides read TGTGCCATGACTAGCGACAGCCCAGGGGATACGCAGTATTTT.

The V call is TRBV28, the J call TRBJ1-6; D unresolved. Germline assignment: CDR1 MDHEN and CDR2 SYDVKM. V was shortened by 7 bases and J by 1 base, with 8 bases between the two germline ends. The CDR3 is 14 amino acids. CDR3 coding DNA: TGTGCCAGCACCGCGGATTCCTATAATTCACCCCTCCACTTT. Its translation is CASTADSYNSPLHF.

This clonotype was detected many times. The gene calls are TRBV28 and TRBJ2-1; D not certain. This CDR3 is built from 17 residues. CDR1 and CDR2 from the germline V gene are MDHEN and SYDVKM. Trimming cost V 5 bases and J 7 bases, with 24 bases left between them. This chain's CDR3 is CASSPLDVVEVGNEQFF. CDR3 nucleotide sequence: TGTGCCAGCAGTCCCTTAGACGTGGTCGAAGTTGGGAATGAGCAGTTCTTC.

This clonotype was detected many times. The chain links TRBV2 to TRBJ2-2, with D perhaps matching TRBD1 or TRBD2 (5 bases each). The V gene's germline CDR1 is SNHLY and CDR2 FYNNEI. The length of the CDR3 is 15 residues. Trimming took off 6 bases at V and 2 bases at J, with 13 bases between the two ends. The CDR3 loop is CASSRDPINTGELFF. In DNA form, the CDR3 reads TGTGCCAGCAGCCGGGACCCCATAAACACCGGGGAGCTGTTTTTT.

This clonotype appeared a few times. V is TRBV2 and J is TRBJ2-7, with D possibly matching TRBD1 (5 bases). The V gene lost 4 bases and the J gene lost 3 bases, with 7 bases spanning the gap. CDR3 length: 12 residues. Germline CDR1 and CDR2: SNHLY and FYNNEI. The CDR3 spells CASSVGLYEQYF. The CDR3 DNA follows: TGTGCCAGCAGTGTGGGGCTCTACGAGCAGTACTTC.

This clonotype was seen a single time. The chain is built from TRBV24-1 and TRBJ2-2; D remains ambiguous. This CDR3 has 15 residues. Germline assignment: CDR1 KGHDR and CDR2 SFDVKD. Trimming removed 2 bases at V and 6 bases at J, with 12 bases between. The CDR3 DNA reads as TGTGCCACCAGTGATTCTATGGCAGCGCCCGGGGAGCTGTTTTTT. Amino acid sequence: CATSDSMAAPGELFF.

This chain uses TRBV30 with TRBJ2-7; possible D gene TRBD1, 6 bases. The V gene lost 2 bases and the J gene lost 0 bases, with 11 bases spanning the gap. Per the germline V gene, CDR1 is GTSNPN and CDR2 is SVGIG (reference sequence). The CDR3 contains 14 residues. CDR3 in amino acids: CAWSKGQSSYEQYF. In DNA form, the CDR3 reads TGTGCCTGGAGTAAAGGACAGAGCTCCTACGAGCAGTACTTC.

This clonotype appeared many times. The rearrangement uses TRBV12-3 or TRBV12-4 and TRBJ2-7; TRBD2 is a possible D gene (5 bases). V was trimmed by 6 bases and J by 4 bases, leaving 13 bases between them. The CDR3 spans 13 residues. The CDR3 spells CASSQIRGYEQYF. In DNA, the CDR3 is TGTGCCAGCAGCCAGATTCGGGGTTACGAGCAGTACTTC.

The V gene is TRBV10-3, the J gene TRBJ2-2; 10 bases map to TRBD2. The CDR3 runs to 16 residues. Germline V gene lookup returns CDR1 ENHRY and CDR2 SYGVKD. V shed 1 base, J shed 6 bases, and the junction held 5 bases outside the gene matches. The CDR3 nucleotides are TGTGCCATCAGTGAGTTCGAGCGGGAGGGTTCCGGGGAGCTGTTTTTT. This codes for CAISEFEREGSGELFF.

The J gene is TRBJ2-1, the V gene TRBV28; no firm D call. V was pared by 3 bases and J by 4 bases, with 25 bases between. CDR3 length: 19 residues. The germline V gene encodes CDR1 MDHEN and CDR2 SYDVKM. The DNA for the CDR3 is TGTGCCAGCAGTTTTCGGCTGTGGACCGATTATTTACTGTACAATGAGCAGTTCTTC. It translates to CASSFRLWTDYLLYNEQFF.

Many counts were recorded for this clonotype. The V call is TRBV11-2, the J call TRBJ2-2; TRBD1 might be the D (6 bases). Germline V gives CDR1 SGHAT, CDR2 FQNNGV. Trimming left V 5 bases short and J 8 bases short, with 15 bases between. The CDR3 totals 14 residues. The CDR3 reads CASSPSGDIGELFF. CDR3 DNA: TGTGCCAGCAGCCCATCAGGGGACATTGGGGAGCTGTTTTTT. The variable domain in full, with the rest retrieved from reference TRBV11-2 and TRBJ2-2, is EAGVAQSPRYKIIEKRQSVAFWCNPISGHATLYWYQQILGQGPKLLIQFQNNGVVDDSQLPKDRFSAERLKGVDSTLKIQPAKLEDSAVYLCASSPSGDIGELFFGEGSRLTVL.

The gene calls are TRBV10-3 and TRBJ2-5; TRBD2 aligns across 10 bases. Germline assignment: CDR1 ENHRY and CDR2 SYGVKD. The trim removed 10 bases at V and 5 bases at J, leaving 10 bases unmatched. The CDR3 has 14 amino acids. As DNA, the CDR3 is TGTGCCACTTCAGCGGGAGGGCCTAGGGAGACCCAGTACTTC. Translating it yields CATSAGGPRETQYF.